What follows describes a single T cell receptor (beta chain). The antigen this receptor binds is unknown. No much larger clonotype is one base removed from it; base qualities were not supplied. The data stem from a study of shared clonotypes between healthy human individuals (dated by TCRdb to between 2020 and 2021). Background on the whole study: A few men and a couple of women, aged 18 to 49 years, made up the cohort. Blood TCR repertoires of five healthy adults were deeply sequenced to estimate repertoire size and the extent of clonotype sharing between individuals. For each donor, CD4 naive and CD4 memory were each run on three plates, CD8 naive on two plates, and CD8 memory on one plate. To increase sequencing depth and limit assay-specific biases, TCR repertoire library preparation and sequencing were carried out by different laboratories using diverse techniques. Each donor's leukapheresis produced roughly between about 0.9 and 9.5 billion PBMCs.

Donors were healthy HIV-negative adults with no recently reported acute infections or vaccinations. Every donor was a Caucasian adult residing in Nashville, Tennessee, USA. CD4+ T cells were enriched through magnetic negative selection, after which naive cells were positively selected on CD45RA and the remaining negative fraction served as the memory subset. Blood was obtained by leukapheresis, after which PBMCs were separated by Ficoll-Histopaque density gradient centrifugation and cryopreserved in liquid nitrogen vapor phase. Analytical flow cytometry was used to check the purity and quantity of each magnetically sorted T cell population. Genomic DNA was isolated from every sorted fraction and measured by UV absorbance on a Nanodrop 2000c. TCR CDR3 regions were amplified from genomic DNA by multiplex PCR using the deep immunoSEQ assay. Extracted genomic DNA from each cell subset was distributed evenly across all wells of several immunoSEQ 96-well plates, and each plate was treated as a replicate. For sorted subsets, each replicate PCR was loaded with roughly 0.2 ug genomic DNA, equivalent to 30,000 or so T cell genomes. Purified libraries were measured with a Qubit 3.0 fluorometer, size-checked on a Bioanalyzer 2100, and measured again with the KAPA Library Quantification kit. Every immunoSEQ 96-well plate was sequenced on a dedicated single-read 150-cycle Illumina NextSeq 550 flow cell. Per the original workflow: Because the immunoSEQ output included only junctional sequences and no quality scores, the filtering could not be the same as the filtering used for full-length reads. Sequences were annotated with PyIR, a Python wrapper for IgBLAST v1.9, using IMGT germline references to assign V/J genes and CDR3. Reads were removed for weak V/J assignments (E-value above 1e-6), missing CDR3, stop codons, out-of-frame junctions, or ambiguous translated residues. V3J clonotypes were defined by identical inferred V gene, J gene, and CDR3 amino acid sequence. To compute the percentage overlap between repertoires, the number of shared unique clonotypes was divided by the size of the smaller repertoire. RTK rarefaction, the Chao1 estimator, and Recon v2.1 estimates of unobserved clonotypes were used to assess repertoire richness. Generation probabilities were computed with OLGA for all TCRbeta clonotypes obtained by the gDNA method from four donors. As stored in TCRdb, this immuneACCESS dataset retains in-frame rearrangements with V and J assigned. A fraction of the clones does not appear; measured against another copy, unresolved V genes explain less than half of the discrepancy, and the remainder lacks a known reason. The D gene and trimming were derived from the DNA, and the V and J assignments and clone size from that table. Counted in this sample were about 980,000 clones; around three quarters of them appeared once. The biggest ten clones account for about 1.5% of the sample.

Overall study results and their limits: When a handful of donors were compared, the shared fraction of clonotypes was about 5% for naive CD4, 3.5% for naive CD8, roughly 2.3% for memory CD4, and 0.4% for memory CD8. Because the study included only a small number of donors, the genetic and exposure-history diversity represented was limited. Sampling was restricted to blood, and TCR repertoires in tissue are likely to differ from TCR repertoires in blood. Pairwise subsampling indicated that sequencing depth was expected to affect the degree of clonotype sharing among donors. Naive subsets generally had larger estimated clonotype richness than memory subsets did. Higher generation probabilities were observed for clonotypes shared by all four sorted-subset donors than for non-shared clonotypes. Even with the large sequencing depth, rarefaction of the sorted-subset datasets indicated that sequencing was incomplete.

The sequenced sample was memory CD4+ T cells sorted from blood. The sample's cell subset or site label is to be understood as: CD45RA-negative fraction. This sequence was found in a man between 18 and 29 years old in good health.

The nucleotide sequence reads as follows: TGTGCCAGCAGCCAGCAACAATCGGAGAAAGCTTTCTTT. This sequence encodes CASSQQQSEKAFF. The chain uses TRBV14 and TRBJ1-1; no D gene call is confident. V is shortened by 3 bases, J by 9 bases, and the region joining them spans 14 bases. The CDR3 covers 13 residues, taking in both the cysteine and the phenylalanine. Solely the CDR3 DNA is kept, with 39 bases framed from the first base. The germline V gene gives CDR1 as SGHDN and CDR2 as FVKESK.